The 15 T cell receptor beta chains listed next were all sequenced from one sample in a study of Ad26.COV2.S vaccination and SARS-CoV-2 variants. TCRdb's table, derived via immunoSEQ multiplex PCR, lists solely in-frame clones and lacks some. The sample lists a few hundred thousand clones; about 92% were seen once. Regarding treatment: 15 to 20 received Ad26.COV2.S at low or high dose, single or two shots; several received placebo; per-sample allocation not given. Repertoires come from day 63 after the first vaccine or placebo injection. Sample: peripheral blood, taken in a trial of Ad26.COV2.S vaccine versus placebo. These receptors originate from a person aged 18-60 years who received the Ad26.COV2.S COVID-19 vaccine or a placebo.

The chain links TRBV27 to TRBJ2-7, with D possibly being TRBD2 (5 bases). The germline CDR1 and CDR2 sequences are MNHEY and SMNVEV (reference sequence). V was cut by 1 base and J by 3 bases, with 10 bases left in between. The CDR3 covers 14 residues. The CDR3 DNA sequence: TGTGCCAGCAGTTTATTAGGGAGCGGCTACGAGCAGTACTTC. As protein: CASSLLGSGYEQYF.

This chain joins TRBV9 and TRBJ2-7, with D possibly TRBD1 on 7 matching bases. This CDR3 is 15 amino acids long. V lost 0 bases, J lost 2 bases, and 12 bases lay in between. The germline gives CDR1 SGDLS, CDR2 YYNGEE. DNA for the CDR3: TGTGCCAGCAGCGTAGGCGGCAGGGGGGCCTACGAGCAGTACTTC. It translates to CASSVGGRGAYEQYF.

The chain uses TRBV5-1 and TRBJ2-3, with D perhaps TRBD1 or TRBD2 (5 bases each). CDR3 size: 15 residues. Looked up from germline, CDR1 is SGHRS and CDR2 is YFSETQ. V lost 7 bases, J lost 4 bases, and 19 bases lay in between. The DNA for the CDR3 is TGCGCCAGCGGCCGGGGCGGCCTGGGCGCAGATACGCAGTATTTT. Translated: CASGRGGLGADTQYF. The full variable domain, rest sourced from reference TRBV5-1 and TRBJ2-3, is KAGVTQTPRYLIKTRGQQVTLSCSPISGHRSVSWYQQTPGQGLQFLFEYFSETQRNKGNFPGRFSGRQFSNSRSEMNVSTLELGDSALYLCASGRGGLGADTQYFGPGTRLTVL.

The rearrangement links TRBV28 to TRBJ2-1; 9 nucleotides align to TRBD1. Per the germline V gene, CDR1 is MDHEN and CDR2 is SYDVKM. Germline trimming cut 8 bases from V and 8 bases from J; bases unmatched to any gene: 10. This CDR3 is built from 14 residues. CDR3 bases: TGTGCCAGCGTTGCAACAGGGGGCTTCCATGAGCAGTTCTTC. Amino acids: CASVATGGFHEQFF.

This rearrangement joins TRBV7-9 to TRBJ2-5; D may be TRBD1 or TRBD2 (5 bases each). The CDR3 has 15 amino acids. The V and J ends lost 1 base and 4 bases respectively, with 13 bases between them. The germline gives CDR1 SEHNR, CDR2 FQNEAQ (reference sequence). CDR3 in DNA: TGTGCCAGCAGCTTAGTCAGGACTGGGGGAGAGACCCAGTACTTC. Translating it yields CASSLVRTGGETQYF. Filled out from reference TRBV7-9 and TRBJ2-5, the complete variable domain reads DTGVSQNPRHKITKRGQNVTFRCDPISEHNRLYWYRQTLGQGPEFLTYFQNEAQLEKSRLLSDRFSAERPKGSFSTLEIQRTEQGDSAMYLCASSLVRTGGETQYFGPGTRLLVL.

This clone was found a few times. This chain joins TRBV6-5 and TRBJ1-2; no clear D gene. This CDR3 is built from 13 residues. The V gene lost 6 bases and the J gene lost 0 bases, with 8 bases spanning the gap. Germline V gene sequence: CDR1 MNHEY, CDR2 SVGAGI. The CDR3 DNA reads TGTGCCAGCAGACACAAAACTAACTATGGCTACACCTTC. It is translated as CASRHKTNYGYTF.

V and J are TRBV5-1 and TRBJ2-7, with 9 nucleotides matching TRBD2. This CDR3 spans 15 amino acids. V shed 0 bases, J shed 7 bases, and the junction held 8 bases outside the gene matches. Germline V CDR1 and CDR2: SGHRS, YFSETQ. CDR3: CASSLVSGAGGEQYF. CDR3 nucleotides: TGCGCCAGCAGCTTGGTCTCGGGCGCGGGAGGGGAGCAGTACTTC.

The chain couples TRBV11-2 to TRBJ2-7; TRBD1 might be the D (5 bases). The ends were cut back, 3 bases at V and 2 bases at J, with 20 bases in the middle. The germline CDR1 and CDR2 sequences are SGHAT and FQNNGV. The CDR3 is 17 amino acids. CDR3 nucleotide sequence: TGTGCCAGCAGCTTGACAGTAAGTGACCTAGGGGCCTACGAGCAGTACTTC. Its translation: CASSLTVSDLGAYEQYF.

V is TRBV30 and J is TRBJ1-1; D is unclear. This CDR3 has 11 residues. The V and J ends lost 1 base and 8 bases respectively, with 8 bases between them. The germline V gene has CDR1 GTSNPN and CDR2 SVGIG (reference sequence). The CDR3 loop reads CAWSAIKEAFF. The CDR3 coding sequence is TGTGCCTGGAGTGCTATTAAGGAAGCTTTCTTT.

CDR3 in DNA: TGTGCCTGGAGTGATGTCGGGGAGCTGTTTTTT. This sequence encodes CAWSDVGELFF. The chain joins TRBV30 to TRBJ2-2; D unclear. V gave up 1 base and J gave up 7 bases, with 4 bases separating them. Germline V lookup: CDR1 GTSNPN, CDR2 SVGIG (reference sequence). The CDR3 loop spans 11 amino acids. The whole variable domain, filled in from reference TRBV30 and TRBJ2-2, reads SQTIHQWPATLVQPVGSPLSLECTVEGTSNPNLYWYRQAAGRGLQLLFYSVGIGQISSEVPQNLSASRPQDRQFILSSKKLLLSDSGFYLCAWSDVGELFFGEGSRLTVL.

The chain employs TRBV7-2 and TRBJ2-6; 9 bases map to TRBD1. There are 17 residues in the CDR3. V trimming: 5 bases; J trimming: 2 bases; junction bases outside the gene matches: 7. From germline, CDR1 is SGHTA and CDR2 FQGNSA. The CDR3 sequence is CASSGPGQGTGANVLTF. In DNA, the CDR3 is TGTGCCAGCAGCGGTCCGGGACAGGGTACTGGGGCCAACGTCCTGACTTTC.

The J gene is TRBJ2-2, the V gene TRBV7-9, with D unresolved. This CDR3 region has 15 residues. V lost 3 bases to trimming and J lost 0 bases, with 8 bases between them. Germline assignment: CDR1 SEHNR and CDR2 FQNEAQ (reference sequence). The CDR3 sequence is CASSLTLANTGELFF. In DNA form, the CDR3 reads TGTGCCAGCAGCTTGACACTTGCGAACACCGGGGAGCTGTTTTTT.

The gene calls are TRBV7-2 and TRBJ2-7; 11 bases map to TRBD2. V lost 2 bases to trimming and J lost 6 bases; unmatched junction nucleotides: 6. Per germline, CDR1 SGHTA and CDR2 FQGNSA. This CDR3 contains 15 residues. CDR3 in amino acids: CASSLSLAGGLEQYF. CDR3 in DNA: TGTGCCAGCAGCTTATCGCTAGCGGGAGGTCTCGAGCAGTACTTC.

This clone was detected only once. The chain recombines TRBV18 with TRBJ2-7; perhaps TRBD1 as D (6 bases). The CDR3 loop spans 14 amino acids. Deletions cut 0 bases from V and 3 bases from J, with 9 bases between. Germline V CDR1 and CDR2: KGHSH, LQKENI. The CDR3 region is CASSPPSGDYEQYF. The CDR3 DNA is TGTGCCAGCTCACCACCTTCAGGGGACTACGAGCAGTACTTC. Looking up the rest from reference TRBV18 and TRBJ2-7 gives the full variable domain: NAGVMQNPRHLVRRRGQEARLRCSPMKGHSHVYWYRQLPEEGLKFMVYLQKENIIDESGMPKERFSAEFPKEGPSILRIQQVVRGDSAAYFCASSPPSGDYEQYFGPGTRLTVT.

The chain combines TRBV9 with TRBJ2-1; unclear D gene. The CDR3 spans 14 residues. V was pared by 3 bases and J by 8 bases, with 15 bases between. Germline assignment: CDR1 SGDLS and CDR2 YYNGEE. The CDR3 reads CASSAHPGGDEQFF. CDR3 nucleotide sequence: TGTGCCAGCAGCGCTCACCCGGGTGGGGATGAGCAGTTCTTC.